Below, 20 T cell receptor beta chains from the same sample are listed, as sequenced in a study of shared clonotypes between healthy human individuals. Clones were read by immunoSEQ multiplex PCR, and TCRdb kept only the in-frame ones, dropping some. Found here are some 2.3 million clones, more than 80% of them singletons; the top ten hold 0.39%. The specimen sequenced was naive CD4+ T cells from PBMCs. Documented subset: CD45RA+ positively selected. The receptor set was obtained from a man aged 18-30 years in good health. Some clones in this sample may be carry-over from other donors' samples.

V is TRBV2 and J is TRBJ2-1; 9 bases match TRBD2. This CDR3 is 13 amino acids long. V dropped 7 bases and J dropped 7; count of bases not matched to a gene: 5. Germline values: CDR1 SNHLY, CDR2 FYNNEI. This chain's CDR3 is CASKAGGWNEQFF. CDR3 bases: TGTGCCAGCAAAGCGGGAGGCTGGAATGAGCAGTTCTTC.

The chain combines TRBV2 with TRBJ1-2, with 11 bases identical to TRBD1. V was pared by 5 bases and J by 4 bases, with 6 bases of the junction left unmatched. Germline lookup yields CDR1 SNHLY and CDR2 FYNNEI. CDR3 size: 15 residues. Here the CDR3 reads CASSSGTGGPYGYTF. The CDR3 DNA follows: TGTGCCAGCAGTTCCGGGACAGGGGGACCCTATGGCTACACCTTC.

V is TRBV19 and J is TRBJ1-5; 7 nucleotides align to TRBD1. Germline CDR1 LNHDA, CDR2 SQIVND (reference sequence). This CDR3 is built from 14 residues. The ends lost 5 bases at V and 11 bases at J; junction bases unmatched: 12. The CDR3, as DNA: TGTGCCAGTAGTTCGACAGGGACCGGTTTGGCCCAGCATTTT. Protein product: CASSSTGTGLAQHF. Full variable domain (outside the CDR3, taken from reference TRBV19 and TRBJ1-5): DGGITQSPKYLFRKEGQNVTLSCEQNLNHDAMYWYRQDPGQGLRLIYYSQIVNDFQKGDIAEGYSVSREKKESFPLTVTSAQKNPTAFYLCASSSTGTGLAQHFGDGTRLSIL.

A remark on this clone: The same CDR3 arises from other DNA sequences in this sample as well. This chain joins TRBV5-1 and TRBJ2-3; 8 positions agree with TRBD2. Germline V gene sequence: CDR1 SGHRS, CDR2 YFSETQ. Trimming cost V 2 bases and J 2 bases; bases outside gene matches: 7. The CDR3 runs 16 residues. The CDR3 spells CASSLAGVGSTDTQYF. For the CDR3, the DNA is TGCGCCAGCAGCTTAGCGGGAGTGGGGTCCACAGATACGCAGTATTTT.

The V gene is TRBV28, the J gene TRBJ2-3, with a weak D call TRBD2 (6 bases). Germline-derived CDR1 and CDR2 are MDHEN and SYDVKM. The CDR3 is 16 amino acids. With 1 base removed from V and 2 bases from J, the gap between germline ends came to 13 bases. CDR3 nucleotide sequence: TGTGCCAGCAGTTTATCGGGGCGGGGCCCCACAGATACGCAGTATTTT. Translating gives CASSLSGRGPTDTQYF.

The chain links TRBV10-3 to TRBJ2-1; 12 bases align to TRBD2. Germline V gene lookup returns CDR1 ENHRY and CDR2 SYGVKD. Losses at the gene ends were 0 bases for V and 0 bases for J; bases not matched to a gene: 6. The CDR3 has 19 amino acids. The CDR3 spells CAISESASGRAFSYNEQFF. The CDR3 nucleotides are TGTGCCATCAGTGAGTCGGCTAGCGGGAGGGCTTTCTCCTACAATGAGCAGTTCTTC.

The rearrangement uses TRBV4-3 and TRBJ2-3, with TRBD2 matching 11 bases. This CDR3 is built from 16 residues. CDR1 is LGHNA, CDR2 YSLEER, per germline. The trim removed 0 bases at V and 4 bases at J, leaving 3 bases unmatched. CDR3 amino acids: CASSQEVAGGPDTQYF. The CDR3 DNA reads TGCGCCAGCAGCCAAGAGGTAGCGGGAGGGCCAGATACGCAGTATTTT.

The chain joins TRBV7-9 to TRBJ1-3, with D hard to call. Looked up from germline, CDR1 is SEHNR and CDR2 is FQNEAQ (reference sequence). The CDR3 is made up of 16 amino acids. Trimming took off 5 bases at V and 4 bases at J, with 18 bases between the two ends. The CDR3 reads CASSPFLGLGGNTIYF. The CDR3 nucleotides read TGTGCCAGCAGCCCGTTTCTAGGGCTCGGGGGAAACACCATATATTTT.

This chain links TRBV5-1 with TRBJ2-7; 8 bases match TRBD1. The V segment lost 0 bases and the J segment 5 bases; nucleotides outside the gene matches: 4. From germline, CDR1 is SGHRS and CDR2 YFSETQ. This CDR3 spans 14 amino acids. CDR3 protein: CASSLEPGGDEQYF. CDR3 bases: TGCGCCAGCAGCTTGGAGCCAGGGGGCGACGAGCAGTACTTC.

The J gene is TRBJ1-2, the V gene TRBV4-3, with D possibly TRBD1 on 6 matching bases. The CDR3 length is 16 residues. Trimming pared 6 bases from V and 2 bases from J, leaving 19 bases between. CDR1 is LGHNA and CDR2 is YSLEER in the germline V gene. The DNA for the CDR3 is TGCGCCAGCAGTCCGGCTCAGGGACAAACAAACTATGGCTACACCTTC. It specifies CASSPAQGQTNYGYTF.

The chain uses TRBV5-6 and TRBJ2-3, with D uncertain. Trimming took off 4 bases at V and 1 base at J, with 13 bases between the two ends. Germline lookup yields CDR1 SGHDT and CDR2 YYEEEE. CDR3 size: 15 residues. The CDR3 sequence is CASSELGGRTDTQYF. CDR3 sequence (DNA): TGTGCCAGCAGCGAATTGGGCGGACGCACAGATACGCAGTATTTT.

This CDR3 is CASAASGEETQYF. CDR3 DNA sequence: TGTGCTAGTGCAGCGAGCGGGGAGGAGACCCAGTACTTC. The gene calls are TRBV12-5 and TRBJ2-5; 7 bases align to TRBD2. Germline V gene lookup returns CDR1 LGHNT and CDR2 FRNRAP. There are 13 residues in the CDR3. The V segment lost 7 bases and the J segment 5 bases; nucleotides outside the gene matches: 7. Full variable domain (remainder filled in from reference TRBV12-5 and TRBJ2-5): DARVTQTPRHKVTEMGQEVTMRCQPILGHNTVFWYRQTMMQGLELLAYFRNRAPLDDSGMPKDRFSAEMPDATLATLKIQPSEPRDSAVYFCASAASGEETQYFGPGTRLLVL.

This rearrangement joins TRBV11-2 to TRBJ1-2, with TRBD1 identical over 7 bases. With 0 bases clipped from V and 5 bases from J, the junction kept 6 bases outside the gene matches. The length of the CDR3 is 15 residues. Germline lookup yields CDR1 SGHAT and CDR2 FQNNGV. CDR3 residues: CASSLEEGASYGYTF. CDR3 DNA sequence: TGTGCCAGCAGCTTAGAAGAGGGGGCGTCGTATGGCTACACCTTC.

The rearrangement joins TRBV6-5 to TRBJ1-5; 9 bases match TRBD1. The CDR3 covers 15 residues. CDR1 and CDR2 from the germline V gene are MNHEY and SVGAGI. V was pared by 5 bases and J by 9 bases, with 11 bases of the junction left unmatched. DNA of the CDR3: TGTGCCAGCAGTCCCCGAGGGACAGGGCTCCGGCCCCAGCATTTT. Translated: CASSPRGTGLRPQHF.

The J gene is TRBJ1-1, the V gene TRBV28; D not certain. Germline CDR1 reads MDHEN; CDR2 reads SYDVKM. Trimming took 0 bases from V and 1 from J, leaving 9 bases between them. The CDR3 is 15 residues long. The CDR3 DNA sequence: TGTGCCAGCAGTTTATGGAGGGTAGGGAACACTGAAGCTTTCTTT. Translated, it gives CASSLWRVGNTEAFF.

The chain uses TRBV2 and TRBJ1-1; 8 positions agree with TRBD1. The J segment lost 4 bases and the V segment lost 6 bases, leaving 4 bases of the junction unmatched. The CDR3 has 13 residues. Germline CDR1 is SNHLY and CDR2 is FYNNEI. The CDR3 DNA sequence: TGTGCCAGCAGAGGACAGGGCACCACTGAAGCTTTCTTT. It translates to CASRGQGTTEAFF.

The J gene is TRBJ2-7, the V gene TRBV11-1; 9 bases match TRBD1. This CDR3 comprises 16 residues. Germline CDR1 and CDR2: SGHAT and FQDESV (reference sequence). The junction had 5 bases not matched to a gene; V was cut back by 0 bases and J by 2 bases. CDR3 amino acids: CASSLAAWTGAYEQYF. The CDR3 nucleotides are TGTGCCAGCAGCTTAGCCGCGTGGACAGGGGCCTACGAGCAGTACTTC.

A word on this clone: The identical CDR3 is also encoded by other nucleotide sequences in the sample. The rearrangement uses TRBV5-1 and TRBJ1-4, with 7 bases matching TRBD1. J was trimmed by 8 bases and V by 0 bases; bases with no gene match: 7. Germline loops: CDR1 SGHRS, CDR2 YFSETQ. The CDR3 totals 15 residues. The CDR3 sequence: CASSLETGFGEKLFF. The CDR3 region has the DNA TGCGCCAGCAGCTTGGAGACAGGGTTTGGAGAAAAACTGTTTTTT.

The chain uses TRBV18 and TRBJ1-5; D is uncertain. V lost 1 base and J 1 base, leaving 11 bases between the germline ends. The CDR3 totals 16 residues. The germline V gene has CDR1 KGHSH and CDR2 LQKENI. CDR3 region: CASSPRQTSSNQPQHF. In DNA, the CDR3 is TGTGCCAGCTCACCACGCCAGACCTCCAGCAATCAGCCCCAGCATTTT.

The V and J genes are TRBV21-1 and TRBJ1-1. TRBV21-1 is a known pseudogene. CDR3 length: 8 amino acids. CDR3 in amino acids: CARFEAFF. The CDR3, as DNA: TGTGCCAGATTTGAAGCTTTCTTT.